These 21 T cell receptor beta chains originate from one sample sequenced in a study of blood T cells in healthy people across ages. For the second PCR, which ran for 7 to 11 cycles, a sample-barcoded 5' primer and a J-beta primer mix were used. Using its own MiXCR run on the 5' RACE reads, TCRdb lists one record per CDR3 protein. The sample carries some 730,000 distinct CDR3 sequences, about a fifth recorded once. Specimen: blood. These receptors were taken from a man between 65 and 85 years old in good health.

In its sample, this clonotype was seen a few times. The J gene is TRBJ1-2, the V gene TRBV27; D might be TRBD1 (6 bases). Trimming shortened V by 1 base and J by 2 bases, and 11 bases separated the two germline ends. CDR3 size: 15 residues. Germline values: CDR1 MNHEY, CDR2 SMNVEV (reference sequence). For the CDR3, the DNA is TGTGCCAGCAGTTTATACACAGGGTCGAACTATGGCTACACCTTC. This encodes CASSLYTGSNYGYTF.

The rearrangement links TRBV5-1 to TRBJ2-5, with D perhaps matching TRBD1 (6 bases). CDR3 size: 13 residues. CDR1 and CDR2 from the germline V gene are SGHRS and YFSETQ. Deletions cut 5 bases from V and 4 bases from J, with 12 bases between. The CDR3 sequence is CASRGAALETQYF. The CDR3 region has the DNA TGCGCCAGCAGGGGGGCGGCTCTAGAGACCCAGTACTTC. Filled out from reference TRBV5-1 and TRBJ2-5, the complete variable domain reads KAGVTQTPRYLIKTRGQQVTLSCSPISGHRSVSWYQQTPGQGLQFLFEYFSETQRNKGNFPGRFSGRQFSNSRSEMNVSTLELGDSALYLCASRGAALETQYFGPGTRLLVL.

This clonotype was recorded a few times. The chain recombines TRBV6-6 with TRBJ2-2; D not certain. Germline loops: CDR1 MNHNY, CDR2 SVGAGI (reference sequence). With 8 bases removed from V and 7 bases from J, the gap between germline ends came to 5 bases. This CDR3 region has 10 residues. For the CDR3, the DNA is TGTGCCAGCTGGGGCGGGGAGCTGTTTTTT. It specifies CASWGGELFF.

V gene TRBV20-1 combines with J gene TRBJ2-1; 12 positions match TRBD2. The germline V gene encodes CDR1 DFQATT and CDR2 SNEGSKA (reference sequence). J gave up 9 bases and V 1 base, and 7 bases lay outside the gene matches. This CDR3 spans 15 amino acids. Here the CDR3 reads CSARGTSGVTTEQFF. In DNA form, the CDR3 reads TGCAGTGCTAGAGGGACTAGCGGGGTGACCACTGAGCAGTTCTTC.

The chain employs TRBV5-1 and TRBJ1-2; maybe TRBD1 (5 bases). V was pared by 3 bases and J by 7 bases, with 13 bases between. The V gene's germline CDR1 is SGHRS and CDR2 YFSETQ. The CDR3 is 13 residues long. CDR3: CASSSTRQSGYTF. In DNA, the CDR3 is TGCGCCAGCAGCTCAACCAGACAGTCTGGCTACACCTTC.

As concerns this clonotype: The junction does not match germline at one end; this may be a read error. This rearrangement joins TRBV20-1 to TRBJ2-7; perhaps TRBD1 as D (5 bases). The CDR3 extends over 10 amino acids. Germline V gene lookup returns CDR1 DFQATT and CDR2 SNEGSKA (reference sequence). For the CDR3, the DNA is TGCAGTGCATCGGACAAAGGGGCATTCTTC. This translates into CSASDKGAFF.

The J gene is TRBJ2-7, the V gene TRBV20-1; TRBD2 agrees at 10 bases. TRBJ2-1 matches the DNA end more closely, so the J call is doubtful. CDR1 and CDR2 from the germline V gene are DFQATT and SNEGSKA (reference sequence). The CDR3 is 13 amino acids. The CDR3 protein is CSASGLAEGEQFF. The CDR3 DNA reads as TGCAGTGCTAGCGGACTAGCGGAAGGTGAGCAGTTCTTC.

The table lists this clonotype with a few counts. The chain has TRBV7-9 and TRBJ2-1; 7 bases fit TRBD1. The CDR3 is 16 residues long. V dropped 1 base and J dropped 5; count of bases not matched to a gene: 8. Per germline, CDR1 SEHNR and CDR2 FQNEAQ (reference sequence). This CDR3 is CASSLGPGGLDNEQFF. In DNA form, the CDR3 reads TGTGCCAGCAGCTTAGGCCCAGGGGGATTGGACAATGAGCAGTTCTTC.

This clonotype was seen only a few times. The chain links TRBV27 to TRBJ2-4; tentatively, D is TRBD1 (5 bases). V was trimmed by 7 bases and J by 3 bases, leaving 16 bases between them. The CDR3 spans 15 residues. Germline CDR1 MNHEY, CDR2 SMNVEV (reference sequence). CDR3 sequence reads: CASTAGLESKNIQYF. The CDR3 nucleotides read TGTGCCAGCACCGCAGGGCTGGAGAGCAAAAACATTCAGTACTTC.

The V and J genes are TRBV5-1 and TRBJ2-7, with no clear D. The germline V gene encodes CDR1 SGHRS and CDR2 YFSETQ. The CDR3 length is 16 residues. The ends were cut back, 0 bases at V and 2 bases at J, with 15 bases in the middle. The CDR3 DNA reads as TGCGCCAGCAGCTTGGTGGGCCTCGAAGCCCCCTACGAGCAGTACTTC. Its protein is CASSLVGLEAPYEQYF. The full variable domain, completed using reference TRBV5-1 and TRBJ2-7, is KAGVTQTPRYLIKTRGQQVTLSCSPISGHRSVSWYQQTPGQGLQFLFEYFSETQRNKGNFPGRFSGRQFSNSRSEMNVSTLELGDSALYLCASSLVGLEAPYEQYFGPGTRLTVT.

J is TRBJ1-2 and V is TRBV7-2; TRBD1 agrees at 7 bases. This CDR3 is built from 14 residues. Germline CDR1 SGHTA, CDR2 FQGNSA. The V and J ends lost 5 bases and 4 bases, in that order; junction bases with no gene match: 7. CDR3 loop: CASSPGGGVYGYTF. The CDR3 DNA sequence: TGTGCCAGCAGCCCCGGAGGGGGCGTCTATGGCTACACCTTC.

There are a few counts of this clonotype. The chain uses TRBV12-3 or TRBV12-4 and TRBJ2-5, with TRBD1 matching 9 bases. J lost 6 bases, V lost 2 bases, and 10 bases had no gene match. The CDR3 is 16 amino acids. Written as DNA, the CDR3 is TGTGCCAGCAGTTTAAGGGGGACAGGGTTTCGAAAGACCCAGTACTTC. Protein product: CASSLRGTGFRKTQYF.

The rearrangement uses TRBV9 and TRBJ1-2; no clear D gene. Germline V gene sequence: CDR1 SGDLS, CDR2 YYNGEE. The V gene lost 0 bases and the J gene lost 4 bases, with 16 bases spanning the gap. The CDR3 totals 16 residues. The CDR3 is CASSVDSWSWSYGYTF. The DNA of the CDR3 is TGTGCCAGCAGCGTAGATAGTTGGTCCTGGAGCTATGGCTACACCTTC.

The chain has TRBV7-8 and TRBJ1-2, with D unresolved. The V end was cut by 5 bases, the J end by 0 bases, with 19 bases between. The CDR3 contains 17 residues. Germline V CDR1 and CDR2: SGHVS, FQNEAQ. The CDR3 bases are TGTGCCAGCAGCACGAGACCATCAGTGGAGGCTAACTATGGCTACACCTTC. This codes for CASSTRPSVEANYGYTF.

This clonotype appeared a few times. J is TRBJ1-2 and V is TRBV3-1, with 8 nucleotides matching TRBD1. The J segment lost 8 bases and the V segment lost 1 base, leaving 9 bases of the junction unmatched. The germline CDR1 and CDR2 sequences are LGHDT and YNNKEL (reference sequence). The CDR3 is 15 residues long. In DNA form, the CDR3 reads TGTGCCAGCAGCCAAGCGGGACAGGCCCTAGGAGGCTACACCTTC. This gives the protein CASSQAGQALGGYTF.

This chain links TRBV7-3 with TRBJ2-1, with 12 bases that match TRBD1. The CDR3 has 14 amino acids. The V segment lost 5 bases and the J segment 12 bases; nucleotides outside the gene matches: 8. Germline lookup yields CDR1 SGHTA and CDR2 FQGTGA. The DNA for the CDR3 is TGTGCCAGCAGCCTTAGGGGGACAGGGGGCGCGCAGTTCTTC. Translated: CASSLRGTGGAQFF.

The rearrangement uses TRBV12-3 or TRBV12-4 and TRBJ2-6; no clear D. The CDR3 is 16 amino acids. Between the trimmed V and J ends, which lost 3 bases and 0 bases, there was a span of 9 bases. CDR3 coding DNA: TGTGCCAGCAGTTTGGAAAGGGACTCTGGGGCCAACGTCCTGACTTTC. Translating it yields CASSLERDSGANVLTF.

V gene TRBV3-1 combines with J gene TRBJ1-4; D remains ambiguous. The CDR3 sequence is 15 residues long. Per the germline V gene, CDR1 is LGHDT and CDR2 is YNNKEL (reference sequence). V was clipped by 0 bases and J by 7 bases, with 12 bases between them. The CDR3 nucleotides are TGTGCCAGCAGCCAAGATCTCGGGGTTAGTGAAAAACTGTTTTTT. Translation gives CASSQDLGVSEKLFF.

The chain joins TRBV7-2 to TRBJ2-5, with TRBD2 matching over 9 bases. The germline V gene encodes CDR1 SGHTA and CDR2 FQGNSA. V was clipped by 5 bases and J by 3 bases; unmatched bases: 7. This CDR3 spans 15 amino acids. Here the CDR3 DNA reads TGTGCCAGCAGCCCTATAGCGGGAGAAGAAGAGACCCAGTACTTC. Its translation is CASSPIAGEEETQYF.

This clonotype was seen many times. This chain joins TRBV13 and TRBJ1-4; TRBD1 aligns across 7 bases. CDR3 length: 16 residues. Trimming cost V 2 bases and J 8 bases; bases outside gene matches: 11. Germline V gene lookup returns CDR1 PRHDT and CDR2 FYEKMQ (reference sequence). CDR3 in amino acids: CASSLQADRAVEKLFF. DNA for the CDR3: TGTGCCAGCAGCTTACAGGCAGACAGGGCGGTCGAAAAACTGTTTTTT.

This clonotype was seen more than once but under ten times. The chain has TRBV6-5 and TRBJ1-2; 7 positions agree with TRBD1. The CDR3 spans 11 residues. The germline V gene encodes CDR1 MNHEY and CDR2 SVGAGI. V trimming: 10 bases; J trimming: 8 bases; junction bases outside the gene matches: 7. The CDR3 DNA sequence: TGTGCCACTACGACAGGGTACGGCTACACCTTC. It translates to CATTTGYGYTF.